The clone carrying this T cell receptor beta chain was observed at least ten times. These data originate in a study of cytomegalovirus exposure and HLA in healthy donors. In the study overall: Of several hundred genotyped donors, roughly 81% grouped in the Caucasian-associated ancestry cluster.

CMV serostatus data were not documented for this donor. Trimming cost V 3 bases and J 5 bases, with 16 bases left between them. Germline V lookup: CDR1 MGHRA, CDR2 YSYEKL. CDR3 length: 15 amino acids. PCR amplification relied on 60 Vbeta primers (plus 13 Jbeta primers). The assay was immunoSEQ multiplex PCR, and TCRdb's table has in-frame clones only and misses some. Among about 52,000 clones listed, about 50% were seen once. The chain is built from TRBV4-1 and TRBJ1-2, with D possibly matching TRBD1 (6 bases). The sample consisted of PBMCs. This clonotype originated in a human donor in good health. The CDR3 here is CASSQVTGLGYGYTF. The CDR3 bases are TGCGCCAGCAGCCAGGTAACAGGGTTGGGGTATGGCTACACCTTC.